A few counts support the clone carrying this T cell receptor beta chain. The CDR3 is made up of 14 amino acids. CDR1 MNHEY and CDR2 SVGAGI come from the germline V gene. V was pared by 4 bases and J by 8 bases, with 7 bases of the junction left unmatched. These data are taken from a study of response to subunit inactivated influenza vaccine. MiXCR, run by TCRdb on the RT-PCR reads, gives a single entry per CDR3 protein. The sample shows around 540,000 distinct CDR3 sequences, 12% of them seen only once. Sequences were derived from PBMCs from blood, sampled on the day of vaccination. The V and J genes are TRBV6-5 and TRBJ1-4; 7 bases map to TRBD1. The TCR sequence derives from a man aged 50-59 years who received an inactivated influenza vaccine. CDR3 loop: CASSSDRVGEKLFF. The CDR3 nucleotides are TGTGCCAGCAGTTCTGACAGGGTTGGCGAAAAACTGTTTTTT.